This T cell receptor beta chain was recorded in a study of identical twins. Whole-study results and caveats: Partial confounding of zero-insertion analyses by invariant MAIT and iNKT cells was possible. Fewer insertions marked abundant cord blood beta clonotypes; young adult naive trended weakly, memory not at all.

TCRdb re-called the 5' RACE reads with MiXCR, one entry per CDR3 protein. Of 570,000 or so distinct CDR3 sequences in the sample, 9.6% are singletons; the top ten hold approximately 3%. As concerns this clonotype: Its target is unknown.

V dropped 5 bases and J dropped 2; count of bases not matched to a gene: 15. The CDR3 sequence is 18 residues long. The same data also went into a second study, on yellow fever vaccine responses in identical twins.

This chain joins TRBV12-3 or TRBV12-4 and TRBJ2-3, with 8 bases aligning to TRBD2. The source of this sequence is a woman between 18 and 29 years old in good health. Sequenced: PBMCs. CDR3 in amino acids: CASSHRPRFGGATDTQYF. As DNA, the CDR3 is TGTGCCAGCAGTCACCGCCCAAGATTCGGGGGGGCCACAGATACGCAGTATTTT.